The rows below give T cell receptor beta chains drawn from one sample of a study of cytomegalovirus exposure and HLA in healthy donors. Here immunoSEQ multiplex PCR was the method, and the copy in TCRdb shows in-frame clones only, minus some. The repertoire holds more than 70,000 clones, around three quarters seen once, with 2.5% to 3.5% in the top ten. The sequencing sample was made of PBMCs. These receptors were obtained from a man aged 40-49 years in good health and CMV-seronegative. The CDR3 runs from the conserved cysteine through the conserved F or W. D genes are given only for firm matches. The size of a clone is reported for some rows only, either as once, few or many, or as a class for expanded clones.

len	d_gene	v_gene	j_gene	abundance	CDR3nt	CDR3aa
15	TRBD1	TRBV27	TRBJ1-6	NA	TGTGCCAGCAGTTTACGGACAGGGAGGAATTCACCCCTCCACTTT	CASSLRTGRNSPLHF
16	TRBD2	TRBV6-6	TRBJ2-2	NA	TGTGCCAGCAGTTACTCGAGCGGGGGGGCCCACGGGGAGCTGTTTTTT	CASSYSSGGAHGELFF
14	NA	TRBV28	TRBJ1-5	once	TGTGCCAGCAGTTTACTAGACAGCAATCAGCCCCAGCATTTT	CASSLLDSNQPQHF
15	NA	TRBV4-3	TRBJ2-7	NA	TGCGCCAGCAGCCAAGGGACTGAAGACCCCTACGAGCAGTACTTC	CASSQGTEDPYEQYF
14	TRBD2	TRBV6-1	TRBJ2-3	few	TGTGCCAGCAGCGTAGCGGGGGAAGCAGATACGCAGTATTTT	CASSVAGEADTQYF
15	TRBD1	TRBV5-1	TRBJ2-7	NA	TGCGCCAGCAGCTTTACAGGGGGGACGGCCTACGAGCAGTACTTC	CASSFTGGTAYEQYF
11	TRBD1	TRBV2	TRBJ1-1	NA	TGTGCCAGCAGTCGGACAGGGGAAGCTTTCTTT	CASSRTGEAFF
15	NA	TRBV27	TRBJ2-2	NA	TGTGCCAGCAGTTTAACGGCTCGAGGCACCGGGGAGCTGTTTTTT	CASSLTARGTGELFF
15	TRBD2	TRBV27	TRBJ2-3	NA	TGTGCCAGCAGTCCCCTAGCGGGTGGCACAGATACGCAGTATTTT	CASSPLAGGTDTQYF
14	TRBD1	TRBV7-3	TRBJ2-5	NA	TGTGCCAGCAGCTTGACAGGGGTCCAAGAGACCCAGTACTTC	CASSLTGVQETQYF
15	TRBD1	TRBV7-9	TRBJ1-1	NA	TGTGCCAGCAGCTCCCGACAGGGGGTGAACACTGAAGCTTTCTTT	CASSSRQGVNTEAFF
17	NA	TRBV15	TRBJ1-2	once	TGTGCCACCAGCAGGGTTGCCTATGAAACAGGGTCATATGGCTACACCTTC	CATSRVAYETGSYGYTF
14	TRBD1	TRBV5-4	TRBJ2-5	NA	TGTGCCAGCAGCTTTGCAGGGGGCCAAGAGACCCAGTACTTC	CASSFAGGQETQYF
14	NA	TRBV7-9	TRBJ1-2	NA	TGTGCCAGCAGCGGCCAGGTGCCCCAGGATGGCTACACCTTC	CASSGQVPQDGYTF
14	NA	TRBV28	TRBJ2-7	few	TGTGCCAGCAGCCAGCAGGCCCTTCGGCTCGAGCAGTACTTC	CASSQQALRLEQYF
15	TRBD1	TRBV28	TRBJ1-2	NA	TGTGCCAGCAGTTTCCCGACAGGGGGCAGATATGGCTACACCTTC	CASSFPTGGRYGYTF
13	NA	TRBV14	TRBJ2-3	NA	TGTGCCAGCAGCCAAGATATGGAGAGGACGCAGTATTTT	CASSQDMERTQYF
14	TRBD1	TRBV6-5	TRBJ2-2	NA	TGTGCCAGCAGACGACAGGGCTTGACCGGGGAGCTGTTTTTT	CASRRQGLTGELFF
11	TRBD1	TRBV20-1	TRBJ2-7	few	TGCAGTGCCCCCGGACAGGGAGTCCTGTACTTC	CSAPGQGVLYF
15	TRBD2	TRBV5-1	TRBJ2-7	NA	TGCGCCAGCAGCTTGACACTAGCGGGGGGCTACGAGCAGTACTTC	CASSLTLAGGYEQYF
13	TRBD2	TRBV6-1	TRBJ2-2	NA	TGTGCCAGTACGACTAGCGCGGCCGGGGAGCTGTTTTTT	CASTTSAAGELFF
15	NA	TRBV11-1	TRBJ2-1	NA	TGTGCCAGCAGCTTACCCCTAGACTCGTACAATGAGCAGTTCTTC	CASSLPLDSYNEQFF
15	TRBD2	TRBV5-4	TRBJ2-3	once	TGTGCCAGCAGCTTGGTAGCGGGGGATCGGGATACGCAGTATTTT	CASSLVAGDRDTQYF